This T cell receptor (beta chain) was obtained from a study of metastatic and nonmetastatic thyroid tumors. For the study at large: The study looked at repertoires side by side in blood and in tumor or nodule tissue from malignant and benign thyroid patients.

Germline V CDR1 and CDR2: MNHEY, SMNVEV (reference sequence). V dropped 7 bases and J dropped 0; count of bases not matched to a gene: 5. The CDR3 loop spans 15 amino acids. Until they underwent thyroid surgery, no patient had received any treatment. This clone was observed a few times. No antigen is known for it. Study results and limitations: For both blood and tumor, malignant thyroid tumors reportedly showed significantly higher TCR beta diversity than benign nodules did.

Authors' processing steps: The study's classifier, a distant-metastasis tool for papillary thyroid cancer, was built using CDR3 differences across clinicopathological groups. TCRdb re-called the PCR reads with MiXCR. TCRdb's processing, not the authors' own work, is the source of the V and J calls. This sample carries approximately 8,000 clones, over 25% of them seen once, and the ten largest clones take 18%. Input material: adjacent normal tissue. This receptor was obtained from a female donor with papillary thyroid cancer or a benign thyroid nodule (not recorded which). Some clones in this sample may be carry-over from other donors' samples. The chain combines TRBV27 with TRBJ2-3; 9 bases are shared with TRBD2. DNA for the CDR3: TGTGCCAGCACCCTGACTAGCGGTAGCACAGATACGCAGTATTTT. This encodes CASTLTSGSTDTQYF.